A selection of T cell receptor beta chains follows, all from one sample in a study of cytomegalovirus exposure and HLA in healthy donors. Profiled with immunoSEQ multiplex PCR; TCRdb holds only in-frame clones, not every one. The sample includes about 200,000 clones, more than 75% of them seen just once. Sequencing was carried out using PBMCs. These receptor sequences come from a woman aged 45 to 65 in good health and CMV-seropositive. The CDR3 runs from the conserved cysteine through the conserved F or W. The D gene is left open where the match is weak. The size field is filled for only some rows; it gives once, few, many or a size class.

v_gene: TRBV6-5
j_gene: TRBJ1-2
d_gene: NA
abundance: NA
CDR3nt: TGTGCCAGCAGTAGGACGGGGGGCGGGGGCTACACCTTC
CDR3aa: CASSRTGGGGYTF

v_gene: TRBV28
j_gene: TRBJ2-3
d_gene: NA
abundance: NA
CDR3nt: TGTGCCAGCAGTTTCCCAGGGAGCACAGATACGCAGTATTTT
CDR3aa: CASSFPGSTDTQYF

v_gene: TRBV27
j_gene: TRBJ2-2
d_gene: NA
abundance: NA
CDR3nt: TGTGCCGGTGGGGCGAGCAGGACCGGGGAGCTGTTTTTT
CDR3aa: CAGGASRTGELFF

v_gene: TRBV6-1
j_gene: TRBJ1-5
d_gene: NA
abundance: NA
CDR3nt: TGTGCCAGCAGTGGCGACGGGAGTTTATATAGCAATCAGCCCCAGCATTTT
CDR3aa: CASSGDGSLYSNQPQHF

v_gene: TRBV5-1
j_gene: TRBJ2-1
d_gene: TRBD2
abundance: NA
CDR3nt: TGCGCCAGCAGCGGACGGACTAGCGTGGATGAGCAGTTCTTC
CDR3aa: CASSGRTSVDEQFF

v_gene: TRBV5-1
j_gene: TRBJ1-4
d_gene: NA
abundance: NA
CDR3nt: TGCGCCAGCAGCGCTGGCCCAACTAATGAAAAACTGTTTTTT
CDR3aa: CASSAGPTNEKLFF

v_gene: TRBV28
j_gene: TRBJ1-2
d_gene: NA
abundance: few
CDR3nt: TGTGCCAGCAGTTTCGTTGAGGCCAACTATGGCTACACCTTC
CDR3aa: CASSFVEANYGYTF

v_gene: TRBV28
j_gene: TRBJ2-7
d_gene: NA
abundance: NA
CDR3nt: TGTGCCACCGGGGAGGAGGCCCCCTACGAGCAGTACTTC
CDR3aa: CATGEEAPYEQYF

v_gene: TRBV7-6
j_gene: TRBJ2-1
d_gene: TRBD1
abundance: NA
CDR3nt: TGTGCCAGCAGTCGACAGGGGGGTGCCCACAATGAGCAGTTCTTC
CDR3aa: CASSRQGGAHNEQFF

v_gene: TRBV7-6
j_gene: TRBJ2-5
d_gene: NA
abundance: NA
CDR3nt: TGTGCCAGCAGCTTTTCCGGACTGGAGGAGACCCAGTACTTC
CDR3aa: CASSFSGLEETQYF

v_gene: TRBV6-1
j_gene: TRBJ2-2
d_gene: NA
abundance: few
CDR3nt: TGTGCCAGCAGCGGACAGATAAACACCGGGGAGCTGTTTTTT
CDR3aa: CASSGQINTGELFF

v_gene: TRBV30
j_gene: TRBJ2-1
d_gene: NA
abundance: NA
CDR3nt: TGTGCCTGGAGTGTCGACAGTGGTCCCTACAATGAGCAGTTCTTC
CDR3aa: CAWSVDSGPYNEQFF

v_gene: TRBV4-2
j_gene: TRBJ2-1
d_gene: NA
abundance: NA
CDR3nt: TGTGCCAGCAGCCAGACTAGACTGGCGAGCGATGAGCAGTTCTTC
CDR3aa: CASSQTRLASDEQFF

v_gene: TRBV19
j_gene: TRBJ1-4
d_gene: TRBD1
abundance: NA
CDR3nt: TGTGCCAGTAGTATAGGCGACAGGGGGCCTGAAAAACTGTTTTTT
CDR3aa: CASSIGDRGPEKLFF

v_gene: TRBV11-2
j_gene: TRBJ1-2
d_gene: TRBD1
abundance: NA
CDR3nt: TGTGCCAGCAGCGAGGGACAGGGGGGAAAGGATGGCTACACCTTC
CDR3aa: CASSEGQGGKDGYTF

v_gene: TRBV6-5
j_gene: TRBJ2-5
d_gene: TRBD1
abundance: NA
CDR3nt: TGTGCCAGCAGTTACTCGACCTTGCAGGGGGCTGAGACCCAGTACTTC
CDR3aa: CASSYSTLQGAETQYF

v_gene: TRBV19
j_gene: TRBJ2-1
d_gene: TRBD2
abundance: few
CDR3nt: TGTGCCAGTAGTTCCAGTGGACTAGCGTCCTACAATGAGCAGTTCTTC
CDR3aa: CASSSSGLASYNEQFF

v_gene: TRBV5-1
j_gene: TRBJ2-3
d_gene: NA
abundance: few
CDR3nt: TGCGCCAGCAGCCTGGACAGTAGCACAGATACGCAGTATTTT
CDR3aa: CASSLDSSTDTQYF

v_gene: TRBV6-1
j_gene: TRBJ1-5
d_gene: TRBD1
abundance: NA
CDR3nt: TGTGCCAGCACGGACAGGGGAAATAGCAATCAGCCCCAGCATTTT
CDR3aa: CASTDRGNSNQPQHF

v_gene: TRBV11-2
j_gene: TRBJ1-6
d_gene: NA
abundance: NA
CDR3nt: TGTGCCAGCACTAACAGCCACTCCTATAATTCACCCCTCCACTTT
CDR3aa: CASTNSHSYNSPLHF

v_gene: TRBV4-3
j_gene: TRBJ2-4
d_gene: TRBD1
abundance: NA
CDR3nt: TGCGCCAGCAGCCAAGCAGGGACAGGGGTTGCAAACATTCAGTACTTC
CDR3aa: CASSQAGTGVANIQYF

v_gene: TRBV18
j_gene: TRBJ2-3
d_gene: TRBD2
abundance: NA
CDR3nt: TGTGCCAGCTCACCAACGCGGGGGTACACAGATACGCAGTATTTT
CDR3aa: CASSPTRGYTDTQYF

v_gene: TRBV30
j_gene: TRBJ1-2
d_gene: NA
abundance: NA
CDR3nt: TGTGCCTGGGGAGAGTCGTGGGGCTACACCTTC
CDR3aa: CAWGESWGYTF

v_gene: TRBV10-3
j_gene: TRBJ2-7
d_gene: TRBD2
abundance: NA
CDR3nt: TGTGCCATCAGTGGGACTAGCGGGGTACTACGAGGGCAGTACTTC
CDR3aa: CAISGTSGVLRGQYF

v_gene: TRBV7-9
j_gene: TRBJ2-5
d_gene: TRBD1
abundance: NA
CDR3nt: TGTGCCAGCAGCACCGGGACAGGGGGGCAAGAGACCCAGTACTTC
CDR3aa: CASSTGTGGQETQYF

v_gene: TRBV5-4
j_gene: TRBJ2-3
d_gene: NA
abundance: once
CDR3nt: TGTGCCAGCAGCCGAAACAGGGATCACACAGATACGCAGTATTTT
CDR3aa: CASSRNRDHTDTQYF

v_gene: TRBV6-1
j_gene: TRBJ2-7
d_gene: TRBD1
abundance: NA
CDR3nt: TGTGCCAGCCAGAACGCCCGGACAGGGAGATACGAGCAGTACTTC
CDR3aa: CASQNARTGRYEQYF

v_gene: TRBV2
j_gene: TRBJ1-6
d_gene: NA
abundance: once
CDR3nt: TGTGCCAGCACAGGACATCCGAACTCACCCCTCCACTTT
CDR3aa: CASTGHPNSPLHF

v_gene: TRBV27
j_gene: TRBJ2-7
d_gene: TRBD1
abundance: few
CDR3nt: TGTGCCAGCAGAGGGGGACAGGGAAGGTACGAGCAGTACTTC
CDR3aa: CASRGGQGRYEQYF

v_gene: TRBV11-2
j_gene: TRBJ1-2
d_gene: TRBD1
abundance: NA
CDR3nt: TGTGCCAGCAGCTTCCGGGACAGGGGGAAGGGGAACTATGGCTACACCTTC
CDR3aa: CASSFRDRGKGNYGYTF

v_gene: TRBV10-1
j_gene: TRBJ2-5
d_gene: NA
abundance: NA
CDR3nt: TGCGCCAGCAGTGAGGGGGGCGGGGAGACCCAGTACTTC
CDR3aa: CASSEGGGETQYF

v_gene: TRBV4-1
j_gene: TRBJ2-4
d_gene: NA
abundance: few
CDR3nt: TGCGCCAGCAGCCCCGGCGGCCATCTAGCCAAAAACATTCAGTACTTC
CDR3aa: CASSPGGHLAKNIQYF

v_gene: TRBV27
j_gene: TRBJ1-1
d_gene: NA
abundance: NA
CDR3nt: TGTGCCAGCAGTTTATCCGTGGGGCTCGGAGCTTTCTTT
CDR3aa: CASSLSVGLGAFF

v_gene: TRBV5-4
j_gene: TRBJ1-3
d_gene: TRBD1
abundance: NA
CDR3nt: TGTGCCAGCAGCTCCCTCCGAGACAGGGGGGAAAACACCATATATTTT
CDR3aa: CASSSLRDRGENTIYF

v_gene: TRBV6-1
j_gene: TRBJ1-3
d_gene: NA
abundance: NA
CDR3nt: TGTGCCAGCAGTGGGGAGGGACGGGGAAACACCATATATTTT
CDR3aa: CASSGEGRGNTIYF

v_gene: TRBV5-4
j_gene: TRBJ1-1
d_gene: NA
abundance: few
CDR3nt: TGTGCCAGCAGCTTGGAACAGGGAATGTATGGTGAAGCTTTCTTT
CDR3aa: CASSLEQGMYGEAFF

v_gene: TRBV19
j_gene: TRBJ1-3
d_gene: NA
abundance: NA
CDR3nt: TGTGCCAGTAGTATATCACGAGCGGCTGGAAACACCATATATTTT
CDR3aa: CASSISRAAGNTIYF

v_gene: TRBV7-8
j_gene: TRBJ2-7
d_gene: TRBD2
abundance: NA
CDR3nt: TGTGCCAGCAGCCCGGGACTAGCAGCCTACGAGCAGTACTTC
CDR3aa: CASSPGLAAYEQYF

v_gene: TRBV5-1
j_gene: TRBJ2-5
d_gene: TRBD2
abundance: NA
CDR3nt: TGCGCCAGCAGCTTTCAAGCGGGGGGGCAAGAGACCCAGTACTTC
CDR3aa: CASSFQAGGQETQYF

v_gene: TRBV15
j_gene: TRBJ2-1
d_gene: NA
abundance: few
CDR3nt: TGTGCCACCAGCAGAGATTCGAGTCCCCCGTTCTTC
CDR3aa: CATSRDSSPPFF

v_gene: TRBV28
j_gene: TRBJ1-3
d_gene: NA
abundance: NA
CDR3nt: TGTGCCAGCAGGGTGGCCGGGGAATCTGGAAACACCATATATTTT
CDR3aa: CASRVAGESGNTIYF

v_gene: TRBV18
j_gene: TRBJ1-5
d_gene: TRBD1
abundance: few
CDR3nt: TGTGCCAGCTCACCGACAGGGGCGTATAGCAATCAGCCCCAGCATTTT
CDR3aa: CASSPTGAYSNQPQHF

v_gene: TRBV7-7
j_gene: TRBJ2-5
d_gene: TRBD2
abundance: NA
CDR3nt: TGTGCCAGCAGCTTAGCGGGCGGGAGGGCCGAAGAGACCCAGTACTTC
CDR3aa: CASSLAGGRAEETQYF

v_gene: TRBV4-3
j_gene: TRBJ1-2
d_gene: NA
abundance: NA
CDR3nt: TGCGCCAGCAGCCAAGATGCGAGGTTAGAGTATGGCTACACCTTC
CDR3aa: CASSQDARLEYGYTF

v_gene: TRBV30
j_gene: TRBJ1-5
d_gene: TRBD1
abundance: NA
CDR3nt: TGTGCCTGGAGTATTAGGGGGCTGAATCAGCCCCAGCATTTT
CDR3aa: CAWSIRGLNQPQHF

v_gene: TRBV11-3
j_gene: TRBJ2-3
d_gene: TRBD2
abundance: few
CDR3nt: TGTGCCAGCAGCTTAAGGACTAGCGGGGGGACAGTAGATACGCAGTATTTT
CDR3aa: CASSLRTSGGTVDTQYF

v_gene: TRBV2
j_gene: TRBJ1-2
d_gene: TRBD1
abundance: NA
CDR3nt: TGTGCCAGCAGTTGGGGACAGAACTATGGCTACACCTTC
CDR3aa: CASSWGQNYGYTF

v_gene: TRBV18
j_gene: TRBJ1-2
d_gene: NA
abundance: NA
CDR3nt: TGTGCCAGCTCACCCGCAGGGTTCGGCTATGGCTACACCTTC
CDR3aa: CASSPAGFGYGYTF

v_gene: TRBV10-3
j_gene: TRBJ2-7
d_gene: TRBD1
abundance: NA
CDR3nt: TGTGCCATCAGTGAGTCAAGTGGGACAGGCTCCTACGAGCAGTACTTC
CDR3aa: CAISESSGTGSYEQYF

v_gene: TRBV27
j_gene: TRBJ2-7
d_gene: TRBD1
abundance: NA
CDR3nt: TGTGCCAGCAGTTTAATGGGACAGGGCTACGAGCAGTACTTC
CDR3aa: CASSLMGQGYEQYF

v_gene: TRBV2
j_gene: TRBJ2-7
d_gene: TRBD2
abundance: NA
CDR3nt: TGTGCCAGCAGTGAAGAAGCGGGGGGGCTATACGAGCAGTACTTC
CDR3aa: CASSEEAGGLYEQYF

v_gene: TRBV18
j_gene: TRBJ1-6
d_gene: TRBD1
abundance: few
CDR3nt: TGTGCCAGCTCACCCGCGACAGGGAGGAATTCACCCCTCCACTTT
CDR3aa: CASSPATGRNSPLHF

v_gene: TRBV20-1
j_gene: TRBJ1-5
d_gene: NA
abundance: NA
CDR3nt: TGCAGTGCTAGGGTCGCAGGGCCCCAGCATTTT
CDR3aa: CSARVAGPQHF

v_gene: TRBV21-1
j_gene: TRBJ2-1
d_gene: NA
abundance: NA
CDR3nt: TGTGCCAGCAGCAAATGGACACTAGCGGGAAATGAGCAGTTCTTC
CDR3aa: CASSKWTLAGNEQFF

v_gene: TRBV30
j_gene: TRBJ1-1
d_gene: NA
abundance: NA
CDR3nt: TGTGCCTGGTGGAGCGGGTCGGTGGCTTTCTTT
CDR3aa: CAWWSGSVAFF